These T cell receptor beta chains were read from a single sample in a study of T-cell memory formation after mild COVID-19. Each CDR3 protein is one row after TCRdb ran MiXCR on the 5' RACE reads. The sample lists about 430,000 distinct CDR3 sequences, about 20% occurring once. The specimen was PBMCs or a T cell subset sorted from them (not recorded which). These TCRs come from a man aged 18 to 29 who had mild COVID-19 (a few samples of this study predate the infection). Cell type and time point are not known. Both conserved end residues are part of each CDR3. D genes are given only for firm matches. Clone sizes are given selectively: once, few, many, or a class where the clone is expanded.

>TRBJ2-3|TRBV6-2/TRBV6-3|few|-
CASSDRITDTQYF
TGTGCCAGCAGTGACAGAATCACAGATACGCAGTATTTT
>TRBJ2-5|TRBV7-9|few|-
CASSLGGVFETQYF
TGTGCCAGCAGCTTAGGGGGGGTTTTCGAGACCCAGTACTTC
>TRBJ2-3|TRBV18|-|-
CASSPLVRVELDTQYF
TGTGCCAGCTCACCCCTCGTACGAGTTGAATTGGATACGCAGTATTTT
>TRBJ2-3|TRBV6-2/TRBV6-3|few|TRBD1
CASSYGTGHTDTQYF
TGTGCCAGCAGTTACGGGACAGGGCACACAGATACGCAGTATTTT
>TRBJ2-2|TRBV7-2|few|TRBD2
CASSLGLAGAGGELFF
TGTGCCAGCAGCCTCGGACTAGCGGGGGCCGGCGGGGAGCTGTTTTTT
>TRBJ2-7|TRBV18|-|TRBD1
CASSRGQDSYEQYF
TGTGCCAGCTCAAGGGGACAGGATTCCTACGAGCAGTACTTC
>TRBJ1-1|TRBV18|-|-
CASSPAWDTEAFF
TGTGCCAGCTCACCCGCGTGGGACACTGAAGCTTTCTTT
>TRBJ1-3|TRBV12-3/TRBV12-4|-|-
CASSFWVDGNSGNTIYF
TGTGCCAGCAGTTTCTGGGTTGATGGTAACTCTGGAAACACCATATATTTT
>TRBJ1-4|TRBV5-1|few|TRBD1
CASSLGPGQSEKLFF
TGCGCCAGCAGCTTGGGGCCGGGACAGAGCGAAAAACTGTTTTTT
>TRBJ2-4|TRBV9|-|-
CASTPRAGGSTKNIQYF
TGTGCCAGCACCCCCCGGGCAGGTGGGAGTACCAAAAACATTCAGTACTTC
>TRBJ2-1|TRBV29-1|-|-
CSVDSQKYNEQFF
TGCAGCGTTGACTCGCAGAAGTACAATGAGCAGTTCTTC
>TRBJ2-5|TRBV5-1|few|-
CASSLKLGGETQYF
TGCGCCAGCAGCTTGAAGCTGGGGGGAGAGACCCAGTACTTC
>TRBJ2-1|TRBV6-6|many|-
CASSYSRGELNEQFF
TGTGCCAGCAGTTACTCGAGAGGGGAGCTCAATGAGCAGTTCTTC
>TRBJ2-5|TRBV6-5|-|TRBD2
CASRLLAGGNQETQYF
TGTGCCAGCAGGTTACTAGCGGGGGGAAACCAAGAGACCCAGTACTTC
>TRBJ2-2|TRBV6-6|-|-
CASSVQSGSGELFF
TGTGCCAGCAGCGTACAGAGTGGGTCCGGGGAGCTGTTTTTT
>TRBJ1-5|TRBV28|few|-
CASSRTRYRNQPQHF
TGTGCCAGCAGCCGAACCCGCTACAGGAATCAGCCCCAGCATTTT
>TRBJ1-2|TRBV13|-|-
CASSRPGRGNYGYTF
TGTGCCAGCAGCCGCCCCGGCAGGGGCAACTATGGCTACACCTTC
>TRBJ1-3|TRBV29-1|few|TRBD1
CSVPGQGGNTIYF
TGCAGCGTTCCGGGACAGGGGGGAAACACCATATATTTT
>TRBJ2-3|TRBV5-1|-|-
CASSAGGQSTDTQYF
TGCGCCAGCAGCGCGGGGGGACAGAGCACAGATACGCAGTATTTT
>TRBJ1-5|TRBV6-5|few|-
CASGGADQPQHF
TGTGCCAGCGGGGGCGCGGATCAGCCCCAGCATTTT
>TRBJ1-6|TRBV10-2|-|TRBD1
CASNSVRQGGSPLHF
TGCGCCAGCAATTCAGTGAGACAGGGGGGCTCACCCCTCCACTTT
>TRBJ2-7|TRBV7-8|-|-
CASSSQPSREQYF
TGTGCCAGCAGCTCCCAACCCTCGAGAGAGCAGTACTTC
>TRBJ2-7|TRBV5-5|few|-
CASSLAGTVAYEQYF
TGTGCCAGCAGCTTGGCCGGGACGGTTGCCTACGAGCAGTACTTC
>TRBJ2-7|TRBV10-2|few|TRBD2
CASRTSGGYEQYF
TGCGCCAGCAGGACTAGCGGTGGGTACGAGCAGTACTTC
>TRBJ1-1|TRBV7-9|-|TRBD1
CASSFPTGNYVTEAFF
TGTGCCAGCAGCTTTCCGACAGGGAACTATGTGACTGAAGCTTTCTTT
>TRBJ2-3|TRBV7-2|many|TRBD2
CASSRGPSGTGDTQYF
TGTGCCAGCAGCCGAGGGCCTAGCGGGACGGGAGATACGCAGTATTTT
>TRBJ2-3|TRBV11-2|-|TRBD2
CASSLPSGARVDTQYF
TGTGCCAGCAGCTTGCCTAGCGGGGCCCGTGTTGATACGCAGTATTTT
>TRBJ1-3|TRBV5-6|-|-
CASSLWAMRRPGNTIYF
TGTGCCAGCAGCTTGTGGGCAATGAGGAGGCCGGGAAACACCATATATTTT
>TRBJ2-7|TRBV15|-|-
CATSKYTPGEQYF
TGTGCCACCAGCAAATACACCCCAGGGGAGCAGTACTTC
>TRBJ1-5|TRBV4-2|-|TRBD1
CASSQAGQVHTQHF
TGTGCCAGCAGCCAGGCGGGACAGGTTCATACCCAGCATTTT
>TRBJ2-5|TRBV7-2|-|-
CASTTQRGRVETQYF
TGTGCCAGCACCACGCAACGGGGGCGGGTAGAGACCCAGTACTTC
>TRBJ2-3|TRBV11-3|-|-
CASSLDSQTTDTQYF
TGTGCCAGCAGCTTGGACTCCCAGACCACAGATACGCAGTATTTT
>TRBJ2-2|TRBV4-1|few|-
CASSQNGGPGTGELFF
TGCGCCAGCAGCCAAAACGGGGGGCCGGGGACCGGGGAGCTGTTTTTT
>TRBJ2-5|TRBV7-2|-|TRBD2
CASSSRTSGGAETQYF
TGTGCCAGCAGTTCGAGGACTAGCGGGGGGGCGGAGACCCAGTACTTC
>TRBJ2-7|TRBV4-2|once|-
CASSQSTGSKEQYF
TGTGCCAGCAGCCAAAGTACAGGGTCTAAGGAGCAGTACTTC
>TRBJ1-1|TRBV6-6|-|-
CASQGVTRGTEAFF
TGTGCCAGCCAGGGCGTGACCAGGGGTACTGAAGCTTTCTTT
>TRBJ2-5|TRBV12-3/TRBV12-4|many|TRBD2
CASSLSSGGAGETQYF
TGTGCCAGCAGTTTATCTAGCGGGGGGGCGGGTGAGACCCAGTACTTC
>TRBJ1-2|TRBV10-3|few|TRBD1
CAITADRTYGGYTF
TGTGCCATCACTGCGGACAGGACCTATGGTGGCTACACCTTC
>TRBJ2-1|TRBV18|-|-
CASSTTGPQAQGGQFF
TGTGCCAGCTCTACCACCGGGCCACAGGCCCAAGGGGGGCAGTTCTTC
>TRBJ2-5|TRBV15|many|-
CATSRSLGSETQYF
TGTGCCACCAGCAGGTCTCTGGGCTCAGAGACCCAGTACTTC
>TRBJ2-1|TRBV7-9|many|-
CASSLLQGGKNEQFF
TGTGCCAGCAGCTTATTACAGGGGGGGAAGAATGAGCAGTTCTTC
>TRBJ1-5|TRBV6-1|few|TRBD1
CASREGTGNGQPQHF
TGTGCCAGCAGGGAGGGGACAGGGAATGGTCAGCCCCAGCATTTT
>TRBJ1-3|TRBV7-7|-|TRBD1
CASSLPLEPDTGVSGNTIYF
TGTGCCAGCAGCTTACCCTTAGAACCCGATACAGGGGTCTCTGGAAACACCATATATTTT
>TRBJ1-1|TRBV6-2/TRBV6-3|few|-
CASSTPEGGNTEAFF
TGTGCCAGCAGTACACCGGAGGGGGGGAACACTGAAGCTTTCTTT
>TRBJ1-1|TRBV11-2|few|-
CASSLAGRARGKTEAFF
TGTGCCAGCAGCTTAGCCGGAAGGGCCCGGGGTAAGACTGAAGCTTTCTTT
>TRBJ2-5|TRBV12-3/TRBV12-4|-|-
CASSPQRYTQETQYF
TGTGCCAGCAGTCCTCAACGGTACACACAAGAGACCCAGTACTTC
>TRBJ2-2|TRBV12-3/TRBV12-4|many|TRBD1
CASRLGQGRRELFF
TGTGCCAGCAGACTCGGACAGGGAAGGCGGGAGCTGTTTTTT
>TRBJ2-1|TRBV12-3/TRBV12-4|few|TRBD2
CASSFTSGGVYEQFF
TGTGCCAGCAGTTTTACTAGCGGGGGGGTCTATGAGCAGTTCTTC
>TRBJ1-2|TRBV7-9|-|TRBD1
CASSLDRAPGYTF
TGTGCCAGCAGCCTAGACAGGGCCCCTGGCTACACCTTC
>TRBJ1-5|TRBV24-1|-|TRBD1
CATSDATGDINQPQHF
TGTGCCACCAGTGATGCGACAGGGGATATTAATCAGCCCCAGCATTTT
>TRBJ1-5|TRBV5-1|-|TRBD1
CASSLVGTVDF
TGCGCCAGCAGCTTGGTAGGGACAGTAGATTTT
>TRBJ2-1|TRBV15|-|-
CATSRVAEQFF
TGTGCCACCAGCAGAGTGGCCGAGCAGTTCTTC
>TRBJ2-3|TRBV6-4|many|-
CASSTGPTDTQYF
TGTGCCAGCAGCACGGGGCCCACAGATACGCAGTATTTT
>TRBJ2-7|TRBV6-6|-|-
CASGSPGATYEQYF
TGTGCCAGCGGCTCGCCGGGGGCTACCTACGAGCAGTACTTC
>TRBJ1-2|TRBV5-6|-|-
CASSFKRGGIYGYTF
TGTGCCAGCAGCTTCAAAAGGGGAGGAATCTATGGCTACACCTTC
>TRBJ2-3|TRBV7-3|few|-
CASSLNIGGTDTQYF
TGTGCCAGCAGCTTAAATATCGGCGGCACAGATACGCAGTATTTT